Listed below are T cell receptor beta chains from one sample, sequenced in a study of T-cell reconstitution after alpha-beta-depleted transplantation in children. Each CDR3 protein is one row after TCRdb ran MiXCR on the PCR reads. The repertoire holds 190,000 or so distinct CDR3 sequences, with 6.3% as singletons. The sequencing here drew on PBMCs, taken before TCRalphabeta/CD19-depleted stem cell transplant. The receptor set was obtained from a girl less than two years old with combined immunodeficiency, due to receive a stem cell transplant. Each CDR3 is given without its conserved first and last residue. Each record gives: V gene, D gene, J gene, CDR3 protein. A D gene is named only where the DNA matches it firmly.

TRBV7-6,.,TRBJ2-2,ASSQLTLTTGELF
TRBV7-9,.,TRBJ1-5,ASSSGGGSNQPQH
TRBV5-1,TRBD2,TRBJ2-2,ASSLLTSGPGELF
TRBV7-3,TRBD1,TRBJ1-1,ASSLWGQGNTEAF
TRBV7-2,TRBD1,TRBJ2-4,ASSLGGQGIDIQY
TRBV18,.,TRBJ1-5,ASSPTAISNQPQH
TRBV5-1,.,TRBJ2-7,ASSLWAGKDEQY
TRBV5-1,.,TRBJ2-5,ATRRDETQY
TRBV4-2,.,TRBJ1-4,ASSQQDSLNEKLF
TRBV5-1,.,TRBJ2-7,ASSFLRDEQY
TRBV6-2/TRBV6-3,.,TRBJ1-3,ASSYRISGNTIY
TRBV4-1,.,TRBJ1-1,ASSQDPLNGGTEAF
TRBV12-3/TRBV12-4,TRBD2,TRBJ2-4,ASSVGGVKNIQY
TRBV27,.,TRBJ2-1,ASMGEVNEQF
TRBV29-1,TRBD2,TRBJ2-7,SVSGGPLGYEQY
TRBV20-1,TRBD1,TRBJ2-5,SARYTQGAGETQY
TRBV7-9,TRBD1,TRBJ1-2,ASSTWTGSYGYT
TRBV12-3/TRBV12-4,.,TRBJ2-1,ASRPTTRGDEQF
TRBV7-9,.,TRBJ2-1,ASSAQAEGVRSYNEQF
TRBV29-1,.,TRBJ1-1,SVEGTGKEAF
TRBV4-1,.,TRBJ2-7,ASSHQAPGAGIHEQY
TRBV25-1,.,TRBJ2-5,ASSVQGETQY
TRBV5-1,.,TRBJ1-2,ASRVGGNYGYT
TRBV27,TRBD2,TRBJ2-1,ASSFGTSGSNEQF
TRBV15,.,TRBJ2-7,ATSTGRVYEQY
TRBV4-3,.,TRBJ2-2,ASSLDLSVTGELF
TRBV29-1,.,TRBJ1-1,SVGNTAKLNTEAF
TRBV7-8,.,TRBJ2-5,ASSYPGRTPRETQY
TRBV20-1,TRBD2,TRBJ2-7,SAKVWNFGTSGIEQY
TRBV20-1,TRBD2,TRBJ2-5,SAATGTSGRDETQY
TRBV5-1,.,TRBJ1-4,ASSAWGELF
TRBV7-6,.,TRBJ2-2,ASKSTNTGELF
TRBV5-1,.,TRBJ2-7,ASSLRPETLYEQY
TRBV10-3,TRBD1,TRBJ2-1,AISEAQGGQDSYNEQF
TRBV12-5,TRBD1,TRBJ2-7,ASGLDRAPYEQY
TRBV4-3,.,TRBJ2-3,ASSRGSGSTDTQY
TRBV4-2,TRBD1,TRBJ2-7,ASSPSGTGVYEQY
TRBV6-5,TRBD1,TRBJ1-6,ASSSHRGLDSPLH
TRBV7-6,TRBD1,TRBJ2-7,ASSLGGGQGAPYEQY
TRBV29-1,.,TRBJ2-1,SADPARPYNEQF
TRBV4-3,TRBD2,TRBJ2-1,ASSQDTSGAYNEQF
TRBV5-1,.,TRBJ2-7,ASSLEVLGDEQY
TRBV5-5,.,TRBJ2-2,ASSLGARWGGELF
TRBV29-1,TRBD2,TRBJ2-3,SAAQGTRWPDTQY
TRBV20-1,.,TRBJ2-3,SARDRRGVPQPDTQY
TRBV9,.,TRBJ2-1,ASSGGGLLNEQF
TRBV7-6,.,TRBJ2-7,ASSTDGGPHPEQY
TRBV7-9,TRBD2,TRBJ2-7,ASSSGGLEQY
TRBV20-1,TRBD1,TRBJ2-7,SARADRAFSYEQY
TRBV5-1,.,TRBJ1-1,ASSANTEAF
TRBV25-1,TRBD2,TRBJ2-1,ASSGGLAGYNEQF
TRBV10-3,TRBD1,TRBJ2-7,AISESGQGADYEQY
TRBV10-3,TRBD1,TRBJ1-2,ASGTGGFYGYT
TRBV7-6,.,TRBJ2-5,ASRLVAGRGETQY